Listed below are T cell receptor beta chains from one sample, sequenced in a study of blood T cell repertoires in COVID-19. TCRdb's copy holds only in-frame clones and misses some; the assay was immunoSEQ multiplex PCR. The table has 65,000 or so clones, around four fifths seen once. The source material was peripheral blood. The receptors stem from a man between 60 and 70 years old with acute or convalescent COVID-19. Both conserved end residues are part of each CDR3. A D gene is named only where the DNA matches it firmly. Clone size is shown for a subset of rows, as once, few, many or a class of expanded clone.

d_gene,j_gene,abundance,v_gene,CDR3aa,CDR3nt
TRBD1,TRBJ1-6,.,TRBV5-1,CASRTGTANSPLHF,TGCGCCAGCAGAACGGGGACAGCGAATTCACCCCTCCACTTT
.,TRBJ2-7,.,TRBV5-4,CASSLFNNEQYF,TGTGCCAGCAGCCTTTTTAACAACGAGCAGTACTTC
TRBD2,TRBJ2-1,.,TRBV7-3,CASSLVAVRGGHNEQFF,TGTGCCAGCAGCTTAGTCGCCGTCCGGGGGGGCCACAATGAGCAGTTCTTC
TRBD1,TRBJ1-2,few,TRBV4-2,CASSQERTGVYGYTF,TGTGCCAGCAGCCAAGAAAGGACAGGAGTCTATGGCTACACCTTC
TRBD1,TRBJ2-3,.,TRBV7-9,CASSPTPVRDRGSDTQYF,TGTGCCAGCAGCCCAACCCCGGTCAGGGACAGGGGATCGGATACGCAGTATTTT
TRBD2,TRBJ2-5,.,TRBV11-2,CASILERTSGGHPLGETQYF,TGTGCCAGCATCCTAGAAAGGACTAGCGGGGGGCATCCTTTAGGAGAGACCCAGTACTTC
.,TRBJ2-3,.,TRBV11-2,CASSLESQRALNTQYF,TGTGCCAGCAGCTTAGAATCTCAGAGGGCCCTAAATACGCAGTATTTT
.,TRBJ1-6,.,TRBV5-1,CASSLKLEDNSPLHF,TGCGCCAGCAGCTTGAAGTTAGAAGATAATTCACCCCTCCACTTT
.,TRBJ1-6,.,TRBV9,CASSARDNNSPLHF,TGTGCCAGCAGCGCCCGGGACAACAATTCACCCCTCCACTTT
.,TRBJ2-3,.,TRBV27,CASSLFGVGTATDTQYF,TGTGCCAGCAGTTTATTCGGGGTAGGAACGGCCACAGATACGCAGTATTTT
.,TRBJ2-1,.,TRBV15,CATGGPQSYNEQFF,TGTGCCACGGGGGGTCCCCAGTCCTACAATGAGCAGTTCTTC
.,TRBJ1-5,.,TRBV5-6,CASSRVGDSSNQPQHF,TGTGCCAGCAGCCGGGTAGGGGATTCTAGCAATCAGCCCCAGCATTTT
.,TRBJ1-1,.,TRBV7-9,CASSFGGNTEAFF,TGTGCCAGCAGCTTCGGGGGGAACACTGAAGCTTTCTTT
.,TRBJ1-4,once,TRBV19,CASSGRVNEKLFF,TGTGCCAGTAGCGGCAGGGTGAATGAAAAACTGTTTTTT
.,TRBJ2-5,.,TRBV14,CASSQDPGHMGETQYF,TGTGCCAGCAGCCAAGACCCGGGACATATGGGGGAGACCCAGTACTTC
TRBD1,TRBJ1-6,once,TRBV28,CASSLPGQGGSPLHF,TGTGCCAGCAGTTTACCGGGACAGGGGGGTTCACCCCTCCACTTT
.,TRBJ2-3,.,TRBV18,CASSPYTAGASTDTQYF,TGTGCCAGCTCACCATATACGGCGGGGGCTAGCACAGATACGCAGTATTTT
TRBD2,TRBJ2-5,.,TRBV4-2,CASSQGPSGGLQETQYF,TGTGCCAGCAGCCAAGGGCCTAGCGGGGGCCTTCAAGAGACCCAGTACTTC
TRBD1,TRBJ1-2,.,TRBV19,CASSKGTGQPNYGYTF,TGTGCCAGTAGTAAAGGGACGGGACAGCCTAACTATGGCTACACCTTC
.,TRBJ1-5,.,TRBV11-2,CASSFSANSNQPQHF,TGTGCCAGCAGCTTTAGTGCTAATAGCAATCAGCCCCAGCATTTT
.,TRBJ1-3,few,TRBV18,CASSYGTLSSGNTIYF,TGTGCCAGCTCGTACGGGACTCTGAGCTCTGGAAACACCATATATTTT
.,TRBJ2-3,.,TRBV13,CASSFGAADTQYF,TGTGCCAGCAGCTTCGGAGCGGCAGATACGCAGTATTTT
.,TRBJ1-5,.,TRBV4-1,CASSPQTGRFFDQPQHF,TGCGCCAGCAGCCCGCAGACAGGCAGGTTTTTCGATCAGCCCCAGCATTTT
.,TRBJ1-1,.,TRBV10-2,CAIGDRIGEAFF,TGCGCCATCGGTGACAGGATCGGTGAAGCTTTCTTT
TRBD1,TRBJ1-5,.,TRBV6-5,CASTLRTGDQPQHF,TGTGCCAGCACCCTCCGGACAGGGGATCAGCCCCAGCATTTT
.,TRBJ2-2,.,TRBV9,CASSVDPYRSAGELFF,TGTGCCAGCAGCGTAGACCCCTACAGGTCCGCCGGGGAGCTGTTTTTT
TRBD1,TRBJ2-5,.,TRBV4-1,CASSQVTTGQETQYF,TGCGCCAGCAGCCAAGTTACGACAGGGCAAGAGACCCAGTACTTC
.,TRBJ1-4,.,TRBV9,CASSPPFRGGNEKLFF,TGTGCCAGCAGCCCCCCGTTCCGAGGTGGCAATGAAAAACTGTTTTTT
.,TRBJ2-1,.,TRBV11-2,CASSQQESYNEQFF,TGTGCCAGCAGTCAACAGGAATCTTACAATGAGCAGTTCTTC
.,TRBJ1-3,.,TRBV9,CASSPSWLSQGRSSGNTIYF,TGTGCCAGCAGCCCGTCCTGGTTAAGCCAGGGCCGCAGCTCTGGAAACACCATATATTTT
TRBD1,TRBJ2-1,.,TRBV5-4,CASRFAGIRGRSYNEQFF,TGTGCCAGCAGGTTCGCAGGTATCAGGGGGCGATCCTACAATGAGCAGTTCTTC
TRBD1,TRBJ1-4,.,TRBV18,CASSLQGADEKLFF,TGTGCCAGCTCCTTACAGGGGGCAGATGAAAAACTGTTTTTT
.,TRBJ1-5,.,TRBV6-1,CASSEASGTNQPQHF,TGTGCCAGCAGTGAAGCGTCAGGTACTAATCAGCCCCAGCATTTT
.,TRBJ1-5,.,TRBV4-2,CASSPEKEQPQHF,TGTGCCAGCAGCCCCGAAAAGGAGCAGCCCCAGCATTTT
.,TRBJ2-7,.,TRBV18,CASSPGGIYEQYF,TGTGCCAGCTCACCGGGGGGTATCTACGAGCAGTACTTC
TRBD1,TRBJ1-2,few,TRBV7-9,CASSLGQGQEGYTF,TGTGCCAGCAGCTTAGGACAGGGGCAAGAGGGCTACACCTTC
.,TRBJ1-6,.,TRBV7-2,CASSAPGRGYNSPLHF,TGTGCCAGCAGCGCCCCAGGGAGGGGCTATAATTCACCCCTCCACTTT
.,TRBJ1-3,.,TRBV24-1,CATPRARDGNTIYF,TGTGCCACCCCGAGGGCGCGAGACGGAAACACCATATATTTT
.,TRBJ1-2,once,TRBV28,CASSTVLNGYTF,TGTGCCAGCAGTACAGTGTTAAATGGCTACACCTTC
.,TRBJ1-2,.,TRBV9,CASSVGQGRHGYTF,TGTGCCAGCAGCGTAGGGCAGGGGCGCCATGGCTACACCTTC
TRBD2,TRBJ2-4,.,TRBV5-1,CASSTGLAGAKNIQYF,TGCGCCAGCAGCACGGGACTAGCTGGGGCCAAAAACATTCAGTACTTC
TRBD2,TRBJ2-3,.,TRBV10-3,CAISASGGQDTQYF,TGTGCCATCAGTGCTAGCGGGGGCCAGGATACGCAGTATTTT
TRBD2,TRBJ2-5,once,TRBV6-1,CASSEGSGGPEYF,TGTGCCAGCAGTGAAGGTAGCGGGGGACCCGAGTACTTC
.,TRBJ1-2,.,TRBV7-2,CASSSRDTRYGYTF,TGTGCCAGCAGCTCCCGGGACACCCGCTATGGCTACACCTTC
.,TRBJ2-5,.,TRBV7-9,CASRKGGQETQYF,TGTGCCAGCAGAAAAGGCGGGCAGGAGACCCAGTACTTC
.,TRBJ1-2,.,TRBV4-1,CASSQDSRVGGYTF,TGCGCCAGCAGCCAAGATAGCAGGGTCGGGGGCTACACCTTC
TRBD1,TRBJ2-7,.,TRBV7-7,CASSAGTGLDEQYF,TGTGCTAGCAGCGCGGGGACAGGGCTCGACGAGCAGTACTTC
.,TRBJ2-2,.,TRBV9,CASSVASQYTGELFF,TGTGCCAGCAGCGTAGCTTCCCAGTACACCGGGGAGCTGTTTTTT
TRBD1,TRBJ2-6,once,TRBV18,CASSPDRAGANVLTF,TGTGCCAGCTCCCCGGACAGGGCTGGGGCCAACGTCCTGACTTTC
TRBD1,TRBJ2-7,.,TRBV29-1,CSVGTGGNEQYF,TGCAGCGTGGGGACAGGGGGGAACGAGCAGTACTTC
.,TRBJ1-1,few,TRBV11-2,CASSPVTGWDTEAFF,TGTGCCAGCAGCCCCGTAACAGGTTGGGACACTGAAGCTTTCTTT
TRBD1,TRBJ1-3,.,TRBV5-1,CASSSGTGASSGNTIYF,TGCGCCAGCAGCTCCGGGACAGGGGCCAGCTCTGGAAACACCATATATTTT
.,TRBJ2-6,.,TRBV6-6,CASSWGGSGANVLTF,TGTGCCAGCAGTTGGGGAGGATCCGGGGCCAACGTCCTGACTTTC